This passage covers 13 T cell receptor beta chains from one sample sequenced in a study of blood T cell repertoires in COVID-19. TCRdb's copy holds only in-frame clones and misses some; the assay was immunoSEQ multiplex PCR. The sample lists roughly 140,000 clones, roughly 87% occurring once. The sample was peripheral blood. Source of these receptors: a woman in her sixties with active or convalescent COVID-19.

The genes are TRBV11-2 and TRBJ2-3; D might be TRBD1 (5 bases). This CDR3 comprises 15 residues. The germline V and J ends were trimmed by 0 bases and 1 base, with 8 bases remaining between them. In germline, CDR1 is SGHAT, CDR2 FQNNGV. The CDR3 nucleotides are TGTGCCAGCAGCTTAGATGGGGCCCGCACAGATACGCAGTATTTT. Translating it yields CASSLDGARTDTQYF.

The chain links TRBV2 to TRBJ2-7, with a weak D call TRBD2 (5 bases). Germline assignment: CDR1 SNHLY and CDR2 FYNNEI. The CDR3 contains 12 residues. Trimming removed 6 bases from V and 5 bases from J, with 11 bases in between. Written as DNA, the CDR3 is TGTGCCAGCAGGGACCACGGGGACGAGCAGTACTTC. It specifies CASRDHGDEQYF.

The rearrangement joins TRBV19 to TRBJ1-5, with D perhaps matching TRBD1 (5 bases). The V end lost 8 bases, the J end lost 2 bases, and 13 bases lay between the germline ends. CDR1 LNHDA and CDR2 SQIVND come from the germline V gene (reference sequence). The CDR3 consists of 14 residues. The CDR3 DNA is TGTGCCAGTGCCAGGGTTTCGGGCAATCAGCCCCAGCATTTT. Translation gives CASARVSGNQPQHF.

This clone has more than one count but fewer than ten. V is TRBV4-3 and J is TRBJ1-2, with 8 bases aligning to TRBD1. The CDR3 is 16 amino acids. Unmatched junction bases numbered 11, after V lost 0 bases and J lost 8 bases. Germline CDR1 is LGHNA and CDR2 is YSLEER. CDR3 protein: CASSQELRQGFQGYTF. CDR3 coding DNA: TGCGCCAGCAGCCAAGAGCTGAGACAGGGGTTCCAGGGCTACACCTTC.

The genes are TRBV19 and TRBJ1-2, with TRBD1 matching over 7 bases. The CDR3 is 14 residues long. Germline assignment: CDR1 LNHDA and CDR2 SQIVND (reference sequence). After removal of 4 bases from V and 4 bases from J, the junction contained 6 bases not matched to a gene. CDR3: CASSNRGLSYGYTF. CDR3 bases: TGTGCCAGTAGTAACAGGGGACTTAGCTATGGCTACACCTTC.

This clone has a handful of counts. V is TRBV5-1 and J is TRBJ2-1; TRBD2 agrees at 9 bases. CDR1 SGHRS and CDR2 YFSETQ come from the germline V gene. J gave up 9 bases and V 0 bases, and 10 bases lay outside the gene matches. CDR3 length equals 16 residues. The CDR3 DNA follows: TGCGCCAGCAGCTTGGGGATTAGCGGGGGCCTCGCTGAGCAGTTCTTC. Translation: CASSLGISGGLAEQFF.

This clone occurred a few times. CDR3 DNA: TGTGCTAGTGGTTGGACACAGGGACCTGGAAACACCATATATTTT. It yields the protein CASGWTQGPGNTIYF. The chain has TRBV12-5 and TRBJ1-3; possibly TRBD1 for D (6 bases). CDR1 and CDR2 from the germline V gene are LGHNT and FRNRAP. The V end lost 4 bases, the J end lost 2 bases, and 12 bases lay between the germline ends. CDR3 length: 15 residues.

The chain couples TRBV7-2 to TRBJ1-1, with 10 bases fitting TRBD1. CDR3 size: 14 residues. The germline gives CDR1 SGHTA, CDR2 FQGNSA. Trimming took 5 bases from V and 7 from J; bases not matched to a gene: 7. CDR3 in DNA: TGTGCCAGCAGCATCGGACAGGGGGAGGTTGAAGCTTTCTTT. Its translation is CASSIGQGEVEAFF.

This clone was detected once. The chain links TRBV7-9 to TRBJ2-7, with 9 nucleotides matching TRBD2. With 0 bases clipped from V and 2 bases from J, the junction kept 5 bases outside the gene matches. The CDR3 covers 16 residues. Per germline, CDR1 SEHNR and CDR2 FQNEAQ (reference sequence). The CDR3 nucleotides are TGTGCCAGCAGCTTAGCGATTAGCGGGGGCACCTACGAGCAGTACTTC. Amino acid sequence: CASSLAISGGTYEQYF.

The V call is TRBV12-3 or TRBV12-4, the J call TRBJ2-5; TRBD2 is a possible D gene (5 bases). Deletions cut 1 base from V and 2 bases from J, with 5 bases between. The CDR3 loop spans 13 amino acids. CDR3 coding DNA: TGTGCCAGCAGTTTAGGAGGGCAAGAGACCCAGTACTTC. It encodes CASSLGGQETQYF.

V and J are TRBV4-1 and TRBJ2-7; a possible D gene is TRBD1 (7 bases). With 0 bases removed from V and 5 bases from J, the gap between germline ends came to 20 bases. The length of the CDR3 is 17 residues. Germline-derived CDR1 and CDR2 are MGHRA and YSYEKL. CDR3 DNA sequence: TGCGCCAGCAGCCAAGAACTCGGCAGGGGGACTTGGGACGAGCAGTACTTC. It codes for CASSQELGRGTWDEQYF.

The chain carries TRBV5-1 and TRBJ1-1; weak D call: TRBD1 (6 bases). CDR3 length equals 18 residues. CDR1 is SGHRS, CDR2 YFSETQ, per germline. The germline V and J ends were trimmed by 2 bases and 0 bases, with 20 bases remaining between them. Written as DNA, the CDR3 is TGCGCCAGCAGCTTTTTCCCGCGGGGGGCAGGGGTGAACACTGAAGCTTTCTTT. It yields the protein CASSFFPRGAGVNTEAFF.

The genes are TRBV6-5 and TRBJ1-2, with 7 bases identical to TRBD1. Looked up from germline, CDR1 is MNHEY and CDR2 is SVGAGI. V shed 6 bases, J shed 7 bases, and the junction held 8 bases outside the gene matches. The CDR3 contains 13 residues. CDR3 in DNA: TGTGCCAGCAGCCGACAGACAGGGTTTGGCTACACCTTC. Residues: CASSRQTGFGYTF.